These 7 T cell receptor beta chains were all obtained from the same sample, sequenced in a study of cytotoxic CD8 clonotypes in ibrutinib-treated CLL. TCRdb's table, derived via immunoSEQ multiplex PCR, lists solely in-frame clones and lacks some. This table holds almost 250,000 clones, 70% found once. Sequences were derived from PBMCs, sampled after 24 months of ibrutinib treatment. These receptors were obtained from a human donor with chronic lymphocytic leukemia.

The rearrangement links TRBV29-1 to TRBJ2-1, with 8 bases that match TRBD2. The germline V gene has CDR1 SQVTM and CDR2 ANQGSEA. The CDR3 contains 15 residues. With V trimmed by 0 bases and J by 9 bases, 10 bases remained unmatched. The CDR3 nucleotides are TGCAGCGTTGAAGATCAAGCGGGAGAGAACTTTGAGCAGTTCTTC. As protein: CSVEDQAGENFEQFF.

The chain is built from TRBV28 and TRBJ2-3; D not resolved. Germline CDR1 is MDHEN and CDR2 is SYDVKM. V lost 3 bases and J 6 bases, leaving 16 bases between the germline ends. CDR3 length: 15 amino acids. The CDR3 reads CASSLGLGESDTQYF. The CDR3 nucleotides read TGTGCCAGCAGTTTGGGCCTCGGTGAGTCTGATACGCAGTATTTT. Using reference TRBV28 and TRBJ2-3 for the parts outside the CDR3, the full variable domain is DVKVTQSSRYLVKRTGEKVFLECVQDMDHENMFWYRQDPGLGLRLIYFSYDVKMKEKGDIPEGYSVSREKKERFSLILESASTNQTSMYLCASSLGLGESDTQYFGPGTRLTVL.

This chain joins TRBV15 and TRBJ1-2; no reliable D call. Germline loops: CDR1 LNHNV, CDR2 YYDKDF (reference sequence). The V end lost 1 base, the J end lost 6 bases, and 12 bases lay between the germline ends. The CDR3 extends over 14 amino acids. CDR3 loop: CATSRGGDRDGYTF. The CDR3 region has the DNA TGTGCCACCAGCAGAGGGGGTGATAGGGATGGCTACACCTTC.

This rearrangement joins TRBV18 to TRBJ2-6; D ambiguous. The CDR3 extends over 13 amino acids. The germline V gene encodes CDR1 KGHSH and CDR2 LQKENI. V lost 6 bases and J 2 bases, leaving 5 bases between the germline ends. In DNA, the CDR3 is TGTGCCAGCTCGGTCACTGGGGCCAACGTCCTGACTTTC. This gives the protein CASSVTGANVLTF. Using reference TRBV18 and TRBJ2-6 for the parts outside the CDR3, the full variable domain is NAGVMQNPRHLVRRRGQEARLRCSPMKGHSHVYWYRQLPEEGLKFMVYLQKENIIDESGMPKERFSAEFPKEGPSILRIQQVVRGDSAAYFCASSVTGANVLTFGAGSRLTVL.

This clone was found a few times. The chain employs TRBV5-1 and TRBJ2-5; D gene ambiguous. Germline values: CDR1 SGHRS, CDR2 YFSETQ. This CDR3 contains 15 residues. Trimming stripped 3 bases from V and 5 bases from J, with 17 bases between. DNA of the CDR3: TGCGCCAGCAGCTACCTGTCCTTCGGTGGGGAGACCCAGTACTTC. Amino acids: CASSYLSFGGETQYF.

This clone was observed a few times. The chain links TRBV27 to TRBJ2-7; the match to TRBD2 covers 7 bases. Germline-derived CDR1 and CDR2 are MNHEY and SMNVEV (reference sequence). The CDR3 runs 13 residues. The V and J ends lost 10 bases and 3 bases, in that order; junction bases with no gene match: 9. Written as DNA, the CDR3 is TGTGCCACCACGTCCGGACTAGACTACGAGCAGTACTTC. Translated, it gives CATTSGLDYEQYF.

V gene TRBV7-5 combines with J gene TRBJ2-1; TRBD1, as called in the table, went unchecked against the DNA. TRBV7-5 is labeled a pseudogene. This CDR3 has 13 residues. CDR3 bases: TGTGCCAGAAGGGGGGCTTCCTACAATGAGCAGTTCTTC. It specifies CARRGASYNEQFF.